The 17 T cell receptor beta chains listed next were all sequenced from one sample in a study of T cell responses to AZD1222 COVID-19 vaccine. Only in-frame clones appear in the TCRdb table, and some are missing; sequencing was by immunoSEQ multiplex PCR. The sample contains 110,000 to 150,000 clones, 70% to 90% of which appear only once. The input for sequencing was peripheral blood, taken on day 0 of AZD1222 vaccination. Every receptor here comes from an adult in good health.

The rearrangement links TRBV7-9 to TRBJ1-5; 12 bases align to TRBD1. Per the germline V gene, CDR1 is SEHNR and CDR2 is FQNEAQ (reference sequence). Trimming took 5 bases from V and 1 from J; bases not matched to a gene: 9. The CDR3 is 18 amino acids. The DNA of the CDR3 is TGTGCCAGCAGCCTCTCCGGGACAGGGGGCGTGAGCAATCAGCCCCAGCATTTT. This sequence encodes CASSLSGTGGVSNQPQHF.

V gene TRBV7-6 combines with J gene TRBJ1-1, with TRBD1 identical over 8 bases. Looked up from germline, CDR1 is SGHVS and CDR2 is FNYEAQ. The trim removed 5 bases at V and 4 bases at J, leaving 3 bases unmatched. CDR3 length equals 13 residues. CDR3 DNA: TGTGCCAGCAGCGAACAGGGGGGCACTGAAGCTTTCTTT. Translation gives CASSEQGGTEAFF.

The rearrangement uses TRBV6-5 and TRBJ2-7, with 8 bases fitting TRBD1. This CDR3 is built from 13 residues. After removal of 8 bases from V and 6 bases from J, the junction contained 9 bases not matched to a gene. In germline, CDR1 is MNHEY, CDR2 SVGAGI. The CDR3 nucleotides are TGTGCCAGCCGACAGGGGCTGTCCCGCGAGCAGTACTTC. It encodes CASRQGLSREQYF.

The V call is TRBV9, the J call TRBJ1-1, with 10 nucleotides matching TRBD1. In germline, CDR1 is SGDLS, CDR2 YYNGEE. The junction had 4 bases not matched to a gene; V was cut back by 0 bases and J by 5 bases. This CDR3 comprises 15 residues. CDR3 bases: TGTGCCAGCAGCGTAGCTTCGGACAGGGGGACTGAAGCTTTCTTT. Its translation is CASSVASDRGTEAFF.

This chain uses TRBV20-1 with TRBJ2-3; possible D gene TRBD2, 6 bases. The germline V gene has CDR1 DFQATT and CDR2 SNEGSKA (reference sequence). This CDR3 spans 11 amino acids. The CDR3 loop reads CSLAVTDTQYF. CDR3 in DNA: TGCAGCTTAGCGGTCACAGATACGCAGTATTTT.

For the CDR3, the DNA is TGTGCCAGCACGGGGGGTCAGGGCCAACATCAGCCCCAGCATTTT. It translates to CASTGGQGQHQPQHF. The rearrangement uses TRBV6-5 and TRBJ1-5; maybe TRBD1 (5 bases). Germline CDR1 reads MNHEY; CDR2 reads SVGAGI. There are 15 residues in the CDR3. The ends were cut back, 7 bases at V and 5 bases at J, with 18 bases in the middle.

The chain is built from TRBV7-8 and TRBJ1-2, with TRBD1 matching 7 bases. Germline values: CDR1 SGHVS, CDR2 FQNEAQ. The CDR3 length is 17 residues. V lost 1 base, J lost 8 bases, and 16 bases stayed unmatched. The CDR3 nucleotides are TGTGCCAGCAGCTTAGTGCCGGGACAGTGGAGTGATGGGGGCTACACCTTC. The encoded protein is CASSLVPGQWSDGGYTF.

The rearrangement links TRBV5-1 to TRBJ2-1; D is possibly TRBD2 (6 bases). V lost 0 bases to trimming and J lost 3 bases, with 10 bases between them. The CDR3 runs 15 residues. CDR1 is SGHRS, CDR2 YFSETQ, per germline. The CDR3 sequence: CASSLGGVGYNEQFF. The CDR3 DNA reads TGCGCCAGCAGCTTGGGCGGGGTAGGCTACAATGAGCAGTTCTTC.

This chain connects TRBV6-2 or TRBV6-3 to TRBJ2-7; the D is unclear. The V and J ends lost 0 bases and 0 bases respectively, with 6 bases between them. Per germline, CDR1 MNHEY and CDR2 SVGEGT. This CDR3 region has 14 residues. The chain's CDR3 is CASSYSKASYEQYF. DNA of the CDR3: TGTGCCAGCAGTTACTCGAAGGCCTCCTACGAGCAGTACTTC.

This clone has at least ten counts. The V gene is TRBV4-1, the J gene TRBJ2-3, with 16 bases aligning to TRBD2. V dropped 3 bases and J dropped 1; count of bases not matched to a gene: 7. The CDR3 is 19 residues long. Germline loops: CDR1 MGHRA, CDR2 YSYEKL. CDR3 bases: TGCGCCAGCAGCCACCCGGGACTAGCGGGAGGGCCGGGCACAGATACGCAGTATTTT. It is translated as CASSHPGLAGGPGTDTQYF.

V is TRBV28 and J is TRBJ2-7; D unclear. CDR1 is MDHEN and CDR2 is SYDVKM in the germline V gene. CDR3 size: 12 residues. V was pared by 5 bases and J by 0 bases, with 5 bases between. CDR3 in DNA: TGTGCCAGCAGTGTTAGCTCCTACGAGCAGTACTTC. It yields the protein CASSVSSYEQYF.

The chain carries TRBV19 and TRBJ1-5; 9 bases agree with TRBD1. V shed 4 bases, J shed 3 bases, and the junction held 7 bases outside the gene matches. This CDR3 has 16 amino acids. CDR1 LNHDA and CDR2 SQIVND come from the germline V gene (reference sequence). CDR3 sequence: CASSRTGTGNNQPQHF. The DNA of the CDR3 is TGTGCCAGTAGTAGGACCGGGACAGGGAACAATCAGCCCCAGCATTTT.

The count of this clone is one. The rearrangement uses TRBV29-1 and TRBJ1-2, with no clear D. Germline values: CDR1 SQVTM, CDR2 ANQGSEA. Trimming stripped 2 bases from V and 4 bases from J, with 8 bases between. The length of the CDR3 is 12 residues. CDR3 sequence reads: CSVELPAYGYTF. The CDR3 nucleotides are TGCAGCGTTGAACTACCGGCCTATGGCTACACCTTC.

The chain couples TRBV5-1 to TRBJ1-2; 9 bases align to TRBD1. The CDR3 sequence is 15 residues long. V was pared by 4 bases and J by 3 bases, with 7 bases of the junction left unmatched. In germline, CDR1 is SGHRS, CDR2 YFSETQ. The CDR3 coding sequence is TGCGCCAGCAGCGACACAGGGGGCGTCGACTATGGCTACACCTTC. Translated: CASSDTGGVDYGYTF.

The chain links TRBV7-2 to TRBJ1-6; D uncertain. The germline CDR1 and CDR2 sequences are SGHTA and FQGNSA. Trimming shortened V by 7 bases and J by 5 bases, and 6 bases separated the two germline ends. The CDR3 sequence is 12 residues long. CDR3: CASTVNNSPLHF. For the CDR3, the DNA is TGTGCCAGCACCGTTAATAATTCACCCCTCCACTTT.

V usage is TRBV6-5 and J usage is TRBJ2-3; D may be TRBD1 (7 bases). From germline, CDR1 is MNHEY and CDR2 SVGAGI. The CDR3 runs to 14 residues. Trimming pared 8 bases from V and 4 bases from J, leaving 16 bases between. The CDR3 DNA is TGTGCCAGCGGCCAGGGGGAGGCAGCAGATACGCAGTATTTT. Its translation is CASGQGEAADTQYF.

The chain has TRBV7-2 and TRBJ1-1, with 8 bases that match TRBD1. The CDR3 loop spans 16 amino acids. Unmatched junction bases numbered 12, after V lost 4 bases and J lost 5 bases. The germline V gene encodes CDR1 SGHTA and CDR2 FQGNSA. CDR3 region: CASSSPIQGVGTEAFF. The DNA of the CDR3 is TGTGCCAGCAGCTCCCCCATACAGGGGGTAGGGACTGAAGCTTTCTTT.